This T cell receptor (beta chain) appears in the sequencing data of a study of Ad26.COV2.S vaccination and SARS-CoV-2 variants (dated by TCRdb to the early 2020s). Some background on the complete study: Donors in the vaccine arm were drawn from COV1001, a phase I-IIa trial of Ad26.COV2.S in healthy adults that was multicentre, randomized, double-blind and placebo-controlled. Ad26.COV2.S was administered intramuscularly at 5 x 10^10 or 1 x 10^11 viral particles, either as a single shot or as two shots given 56 days apart. TCRbeta repertoire sequencing was used to assess the specificity and breadth of SARS-CoV-2-reactive T cell receptors after Ad26.COV2.S vaccination. The TCR-sequenced set comprised around 30 samples: some 19 Ad26.COV2.S vaccine recipients, 5 placebo recipients and 8 SARS-CoV-2 convalescent individuals. Participants in the trial were split at random into five groups of five each, receiving low-dose or high-dose Ad26.COV2.S once or twice, or else placebo on both occasions. Investigators did not know the trial group allocation while performing experiments and assessing outcomes.

What the authors observed across the whole study: Non-spike TCR breadth was comparable between vaccine and placebo recipients, consistent with the vaccine containing only spike. The study was not powered for comparison of responses between vaccine doses or regimens. After vaccination, substantial breadth of spike-specific CD8+ and CD4+ T cell responses was reported. Higher spike-specific TCR breadth was observed in Ad26.COV2.S recipients than in placebo recipients (P = 0.0014). The authors noted that total T cell responses may have been underestimated by the TCR breadth and depth analyses.

On this clone: It lacks a known antigen. No much larger clone is present one base from it, and per-base qualities are unavailable.

This sample's treatment or condition label indicates: roughly 18 received Ad26.COV2.S at low or high dose, single or two shots; a few received placebo; per-sample allocation not given. For vaccine and placebo recipients, repertoires were sequenced using samples collected on day 63 after the first injection. Cohort 1b enrolled roughly 25 adults aged 18-55 years at a single site in Boston, USA, between 29 July and 7 August 2020. Ad26.COV2.S consisted of a replication-incompetent adenovirus type 26 vector by which a prefusion-stabilized SARS-CoV-2 spike protein from the original Wuhan strain was expressed. The immunoSEQ Assay was used to sequence TCRbeta CDR3 regions. After extraction, genomic DNA underwent amplification by bias-controlled multiplex PCR, followed by high-throughput sequencing. The authors processed their data as follows. To quantify the absolute abundance of every unique TCRbeta CDR3 region, sequences were collapsed and filtered. T cell fraction was estimated by normalization of TCRbeta template counts to usable DNA, with usable DNA being measured through amplification of reference genes present in all nucleated cells. Repertoire TCRs were annotated as SARS-CoV-2-specific by exact matching of V gene, CDR3 amino acid sequence and J gene to a known reactive TCR set. The reference SARS-CoV-2 TCR set was obtained from MIRA and was filtered for enrichment in COVID-19-positive ImmuneCODE repertoires, whereby public or cross-reactive TCRs were removed. Based on the MIRA antigens, annotated TCRs were further analysed at the level of specific ORF or position within ORF. Depth was the summed frequency of annotated unique rearrangements, while breadth was defined as annotated unique rearrangements over total unique productive rearrangements. Group comparisons of TCR breadth used two-sided Wilcoxon rank-sum tests. TCRdb re-hosts the immuneACCESS table, in-frame sequences only. Its copies lack some clones; in the studies checked, an unresolved V gene accounts for under half of them, and the cause for the rest is not known. The V and J calls and clone size come from that table; D and trimming were worked out from the DNA. The sample profile shows 400,000 to 500,000 clones; 85% to 90% of them were found once. Jointly, the top ten make up 3.6% of the sample.

V is cut back by 5 bases and J by 3 bases, with 5 bases in the junction unmatched. CDR1 and CDR2, looked up from the germline V gene, are SGHTA and FQGNSA. The CDR3 runs 15 residues from the cysteine to the phenylalanine. Kept here is only the CDR3 DNA, which spans 45 bases and is read in frame from base 1. The chain is made from TRBV7-2 and TRBJ1-4, and TRBD1 aligns with 8 junction nucleotides. The clonotype originates from a person between 18 and 60 years old who received the Ad26.COV2.S COVID-19 vaccine or a placebo. Specimen: peripheral blood, collected in a trial of Ad26.COV2.S vaccine versus placebo. The CDR3 sequence is CASSVTGVPNEKLFF. The base sequence is TGTGCCAGCAGCGTGACAGGGGTGCCTAATGAAAAACTGTTTTTT.